This entry lists 14 T cell receptor beta chains sequenced from one sample in a study of graft-versus-host responses after intestinal transplantation. The protocol was immunoSEQ multiplex PCR, while the TCRdb copy is restricted to in-frame clones and leaves out a portion. The data show 95,000 to 150,000 clones, roughly 95% seen once. These receptors are not linked to any known antigen. The sequences come from unstimulated CD8+ T cells sorted from spleen or lymph node cells, collected before intestinal transplant. These receptors came from a human donor who received an intestinal transplant.

This clone was seen only once. The chain carries TRBV9 and TRBJ1-1; D gene unclear. The CDR3 sequence is 15 residues long. From germline, CDR1 is SGDLS and CDR2 YYNGEE. V was trimmed by 3 bases and J by 1 base, leaving 13 bases between them. In nucleotides, the CDR3 is TGTGCCAGCAGCGCGTTGGACGGCCCGAACACTGAAGCTTTCTTT. This sequence encodes CASSALDGPNTEAFF.

The J gene is TRBJ2-3, the V gene TRBV11-2; 7 nucleotides line up with TRBD1. This CDR3 is 15 amino acids long. The germline CDR1 and CDR2 sequences are SGHAT and FQNNGV. V lost 4 bases, J lost 4 bases, and 8 bases stayed unmatched. The CDR3 DNA reads TGTGCCAGCAGCTCCGCGACAGGGAGCGCAGATACGCAGTATTTT. Translation: CASSSATGSADTQYF.

The rearrangement uses TRBV28 and TRBJ2-2; the D call may be TRBD1 or TRBD2 (5 bases each). V was cut by 5 bases and J by 5 bases, with 15 bases left in between. This CDR3 is 15 amino acids long. Germline V CDR1 and CDR2: MDHEN, SYDVKM. CDR3 in amino acids: CASSPPGSETGELFF. CDR3 bases: TGTGCCAGCAGTCCCCCAGGGAGTGAAACCGGGGAGCTGTTTTTT.

This clone was detected only once. The rearrangement uses TRBV18 and TRBJ2-1; TRBD2 is a possible D gene (6 bases). V was shortened by 0 bases and J by 4 bases, with 13 bases between the two germline ends. In germline, CDR1 is KGHSH, CDR2 LQKENI. CDR3 length: 16 residues. In DNA, the CDR3 is TGTGCCAGCTCACCACCCGGGGGTGGGGTATACAATGAGCAGTTCTTC. Translated, it gives CASSPPGGGVYNEQFF.

The J gene is TRBJ2-1, the V gene TRBV11-3; D perhaps matches TRBD1 (5 bases). Trimming shortened V by 4 bases and J by 7 bases, and 17 bases separated the two germline ends. In germline, CDR1 is SGHNT, CDR2 YENEEA. CDR3 size: 15 residues. The CDR3 DNA reads as TGTGCCAGCAGCTACGTGGATACAGGTCTGAATGAGCAGTTCTTC. Its translation: CASSYVDTGLNEQFF.

V gene TRBV25-1 combines with J gene TRBJ1-1; D gene uncertain. Germline values: CDR1 MGHDK, CDR2 SYGVNS. The V gene lost 6 bases and the J gene lost 0 bases, with 5 bases spanning the gap. There are 12 residues in the CDR3. CDR3 sequence reads: CASRAMNTEAFF. The CDR3 nucleotides are TGTGCCAGCAGGGCCATGAACACTGAAGCTTTCTTT.

The CDR3 region is CASSDGVGDTEAFF. CDR3 DNA sequence: TGCGCCAGCAGTGACGGGGTAGGGGACACTGAAGCTTTCTTT. The chain employs TRBV10-1 and TRBJ1-1; TRBD1 is a possible D gene (5 bases). The CDR3 contains 14 residues. The V gene's germline CDR1 is WNHNN and CDR2 SYGVQD (reference sequence). V shed 3 bases and J shed 3 bases, with 11 bases lying between them.

CDR3 DNA sequence: TGTGCCAGCAGCTTTCTGAGAGGGAACACTGAAGCTTTCTTT. This sequence encodes CASSFLRGNTEAFF. The rearrangement uses TRBV5-8 and TRBJ1-1; D not resolved. The germline V gene encodes CDR1 SGHTS and CDR2 YDEGEE. The germline V and J ends were trimmed by 2 bases and 1 base, with 9 bases remaining between them. The CDR3 consists of 14 residues.

The rearrangement joins TRBV9 to TRBJ2-1; the D gene is possibly TRBD2 (6 bases). Germline values: CDR1 SGDLS, CDR2 YYNGEE. Trimming removed 4 bases from V and 1 base from J, with 21 bases in between. The CDR3 is 18 residues long. The CDR3 bases are TGTGCCAGCAGCTCAGGGACTCCTCGACCTGCTTCCTACAATGAGCAGTTCTTC. This sequence encodes CASSSGTPRPASYNEQFF.

The chain carries TRBV18 and TRBJ1-2; D ambiguous. CDR1 is KGHSH, CDR2 LQKENI, per germline. The ends were cut back, 3 bases at V and 4 bases at J, with 9 bases in the middle. The CDR3 loop spans 13 amino acids. The CDR3 protein is CASSPTATYGYTF. The DNA for the CDR3 is TGTGCCAGCTCACCGACGGCCACCTATGGCTACACCTTC.

This clone was counted once. The gene calls are TRBV4-1 and TRBJ1-5; 7 bases map to TRBD1. Losses at the gene ends were 3 bases for V and 3 bases for J; bases not matched to a gene: 5. The CDR3 sequence is 15 residues long. Germline CDR1 reads MGHRA; CDR2 reads YSYEKL. The CDR3 sequence: CASSQGGTDNQPQHF. For the CDR3, the DNA is TGCGCCAGCAGCCAGGGAGGGACAGACAATCAGCCCCAGCATTTT.

The gene calls are TRBV19 and TRBJ1-2; TRBD1 might be the D (5 bases). The CDR3 is made up of 15 amino acids. The V gene's germline CDR1 is LNHDA and CDR2 SQIVND (reference sequence). Trimming took off 1 base at V and 4 bases at J, with 13 bases between the two ends. The CDR3 nucleotides read TGTGCCAGTAGTATAGTGGGGACTACTAGCTATGGCTACACCTTC. The encoded protein is CASSIVGTTSYGYTF.

This clone has only one observation. This chain joins TRBV5-4 and TRBJ2-7, with TRBD2 matching 15 bases. The junction had 4 bases not matched to a gene; V was cut back by 0 bases and J by 3 bases. The CDR3 loop spans 17 amino acids. Germline-derived CDR1 and CDR2 are SGHNT and YYREEE (reference sequence). The DNA for the CDR3 is TGTGCCAGCAGCTTGGGGGGACTAGCGGGAGGCCACTACGAGCAGTACTTC. Translating it yields CASSLGGLAGGHYEQYF.

This clone was picked up one time. The chain combines TRBV7-9 with TRBJ2-4, with 15 bases that match TRBD2. The CDR3 sequence is 16 residues long. Germline CDR1 is SEHNR and CDR2 is FQNEAQ (reference sequence). V was pared by 4 bases and J by 8 bases, with 6 bases of the junction left unmatched. This chain's CDR3 is CASSSGLAGGWDIQYF. CDR3 sequence (DNA): TGTGCCAGCAGCTCAGGACTAGCGGGAGGGTGGGACATTCAGTACTTC.